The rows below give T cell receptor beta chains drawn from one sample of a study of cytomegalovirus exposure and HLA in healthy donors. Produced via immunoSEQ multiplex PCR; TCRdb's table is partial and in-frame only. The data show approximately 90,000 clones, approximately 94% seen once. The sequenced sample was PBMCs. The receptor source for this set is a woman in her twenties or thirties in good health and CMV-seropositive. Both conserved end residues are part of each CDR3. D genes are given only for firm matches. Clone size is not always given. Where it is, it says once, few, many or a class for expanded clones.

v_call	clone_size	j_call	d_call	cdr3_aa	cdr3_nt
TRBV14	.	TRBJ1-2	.	CASSQDRGYGYTF	TGTGCCAGCAGCCAAGACAGGGGCTATGGCTACACCTTC
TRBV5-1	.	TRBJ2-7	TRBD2	CASSPQVLGSGRTSYEQYF	TGCGCCAGCAGCCCCCAAGTTTTGGGTAGCGGGAGGACCTCCTACGAGCAGTACTTC
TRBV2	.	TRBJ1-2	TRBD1	CASREPWDRLNYGYTF	TGTGCCAGCAGAGAACCATGGGACAGACTAAACTATGGCTACACCTTC
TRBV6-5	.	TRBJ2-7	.	CASNAQGYEQYF	TGTGCCAGCAACGCCCAGGGCTACGAGCAGTACTTC
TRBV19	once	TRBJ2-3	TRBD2	CASSKAGALELQYF	TGTGCCAGTAGTAAAGCGGGAGCCTTGGAGTTACAGTATTTT
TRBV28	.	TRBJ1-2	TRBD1	CASSLPTGRRGGYTF	TGTGCCAGCAGTCTACCGACAGGGCGGAGGGGTGGCTACACCTTC
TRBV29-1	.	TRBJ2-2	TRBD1	CSVNGQGANTGELFF	TGCAGCGTGAACGGACAGGGGGCAAACACCGGGGAGCTGTTTTTT
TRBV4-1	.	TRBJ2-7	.	CASSQSFGTYSYEQYF	TGCGCCAGCAGCCAATCTTTCGGGACATACTCCTACGAGCAGTACTTC
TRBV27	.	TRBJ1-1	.	CASGDWTASNTEAFF	TGTGCCAGCGGGGATTGGACAGCTAGCAACACTGAAGCTTTCTTT
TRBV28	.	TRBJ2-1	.	CASRSLASAEQFF	TGTGCCAGCAGGAGCCTAGCGTCGGCTGAGCAGTTCTTC